This is a list of T cell receptor beta chains from one sample in a study of T cell repertoires in cytomegalovirus infection. These receptors have no known antigen. TCRdb fed the reads into MiXCR, producing one record per CDR3 protein. The profile shows hundreds of thousands of distinct CDR3 sequences, around 30% of them singletons. The sample here was cultured CD8+ T cells from PBMCs, taken from culture after CMV antigen stimulation. These receptors were taken from a human donor in good health (CMV status not recorded). Some clones in this sample may be carry-over from other donors' samples. Each CDR3 is given with its conserved first and last residue. Each record gives: D gene, V gene, clone size, J gene, CDR3 protein, CDR3 DNA. A D gene is named only where the DNA matches it firmly. Not all rows give a size; the values are once, few, many and, for expanded clones, a class.

TRBD2	TRBV7-6	.	TRBJ2-2	CASSPFLAGGANTGELFF	TGTGCCAGCAGCCCCTTCCTAGCGGGGGGCGCGAACACCGGGGAGCTGTTTTTT
TRBD2	TRBV7-8	many	TRBJ2-5	CASSSRLGGGALETQYF	TGTGCCAGCAGCTCCCGACTAGGCGGGGGGGCCTTGGAGACCCAGTACTTC
.	TRBV6-6	.	TRBJ1-5	CASSPGRYSNQPQHF	TGTGCCAGCAGTCCGGGACGTTATAGCAATCAGCCCCAGCATTTT
.	TRBV6-5	once	TRBJ1-6	CAAGDNSPLHF	TGTGCCGCCGGTGATAATTCACCCCTCCACTTT
.	TRBV2	few	TRBJ2-1	CAASGGPSNEQFF	TGTGCCGCGTCAGGGGGGCCCAGTAATGAGCAGTTCTTC
.	TRBV19	few	TRBJ1-1	CASSIGPSNTEAFF	TGTGCCAGTAGTATTGGTCCATCGAACACTGAAGCTTTCTTT
.	TRBV7-9	.	TRBJ1-1	CASNPSGSTEAFF	TGTGCCAGCAACCCGTCGGGTTCCACTGAAGCTTTCTTT
.	TRBV6-1	.	TRBJ2-3	CASSQDRSTDTQYF	TGTGCCAGCAGTCAAGACAGAAGCACAGATACGCAGTATTTT
.	TRBV4-1	.	TRBJ2-7	CASSQEASSEQYF	TGCGCCAGCAGCCAAGAGGCGTCCTCCGAGCAGTACTTC
TRBD2	TRBV27	few	TRBJ2-1	CASRIAGASADNEQFF	TGTGCCAGCCGTATAGCGGGGGCCTCTGCGGACAATGAGCAGTTCTTC
TRBD1	TRBV27	.	TRBJ1-2	CTSRSFRDSLSGSYGYTF	TGTACCAGCCGCTCCTTCCGGGACAGCCTTTCTGGAAGTTATGGCTACACCTTC
.	TRBV7-2	many	TRBJ2-1	CASSLLGGLNEQFF	TGTGCCAGCAGCTTATTAGGGGGATTGAATGAGCAGTTCTTC
.	TRBV5-4	.	TRBJ2-2	CASGHPTGELFF	TGTGCCAGCGGCCACCCTACCGGGGAGCTGTTTTTT
.	TRBV12-3/TRBV12-4	.	TRBJ1-6	CASSLGDQMNSPLHF	TGTGCCAGCAGTTTGGGCGACCAAATGAATTCACCCCTCCACTTT
TRBD2	TRBV7-6	.	TRBJ2-1	CASSIGLAPSRRHEQFF	TGTGCCAGCAGCATAGGACTAGCGCCTTCTCGACGCCATGAGCAGTTCTTC
.	TRBV7-6	many	TRBJ2-1	CASSLDGSYNEQFF	TGTGCCAGCAGCTTAGACGGCTCCTACAATGAGCAGTTCTTC
.	TRBV23-1	.	TRBJ1-1	CASSHPTRGTEAFF	TGCGCCAGCAGTCACCCTACACGAGGGACTGAAGCTTTCTTT